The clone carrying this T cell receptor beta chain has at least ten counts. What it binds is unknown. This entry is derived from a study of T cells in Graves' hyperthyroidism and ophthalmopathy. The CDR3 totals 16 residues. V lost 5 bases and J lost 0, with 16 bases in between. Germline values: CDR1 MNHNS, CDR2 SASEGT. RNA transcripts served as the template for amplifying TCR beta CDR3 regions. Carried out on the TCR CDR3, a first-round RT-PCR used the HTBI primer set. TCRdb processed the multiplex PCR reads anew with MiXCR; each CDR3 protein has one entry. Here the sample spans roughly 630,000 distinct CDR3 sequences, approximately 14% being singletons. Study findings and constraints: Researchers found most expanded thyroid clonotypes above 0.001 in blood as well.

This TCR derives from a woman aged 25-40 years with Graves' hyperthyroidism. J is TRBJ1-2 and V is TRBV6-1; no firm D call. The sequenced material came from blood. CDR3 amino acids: CASSLKKTLANYGYTF. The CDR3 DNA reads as TGTGCCAGCAGTTTGAAGAAAACTTTAGCTAACTATGGCTACACCTTC.